This entry lists 10 T cell receptor beta chains sequenced from one sample in a study of blood T cells in healthy people across ages. A second PCR, run for about 6 to 11 cycles, used a sample-barcoded 5' primer plus a J-beta primer mix. Each CDR3 protein is one row after TCRdb ran MiXCR on the 5' RACE reads. This table holds more than 750,000 distinct CDR3 sequences, around 29% found once. This sample also appeared in a second study, on T cells of mothers and their children.

The source material was blood. Receptors originate from a woman in her thirties or forties in good health.

With regard to this clonotype: A read error is possible here, since a much larger clone lies one base away. The chain has TRBV7-2 and TRBJ2-7; perhaps TRBD2 as D (5 bases). The germline CDR1 and CDR2 sequences are SGHTA and FQGNSA. The CDR3 extends over 12 amino acids. With 10 bases removed from V and 2 bases from J, the gap between germline ends came to 12 bases. For the CDR3, the DNA is TGTGCCAAGGAGGAGAGACCCTACGAGCAGTACTTC. It codes for CAKEERPYEQYF.

The CDR3 region is CASSQDNGPADTQYF. The CDR3 DNA is TGCGCCAGCAGCCAAGATAACGGGCCAGCAGATACGCAGTATTTT. This chain uses TRBV4-3 with TRBJ2-3; D unresolved. The CDR3 loop spans 15 amino acids. The germline V gene encodes CDR1 LGHNA and CDR2 YSLEER. The V gene lost 0 bases and the J gene lost 4 bases, with 11 bases spanning the gap.

Details on this clonotype: A read error may produce the germline difference seen at one junction end. The chain joins TRBV12-3 or TRBV12-4 to TRBJ1-5; D gene unclear. The CDR3 sequence is 13 residues long. The CDR3 coding sequence is TGTGTCAGCAGTTTAGGGCAGAATCAGCCCCAGCATTTT. It codes for CVSSLGQNQPQHF.

In nucleotides, the CDR3 is TGCAGCGTTGAGTGGACGGCAGCCCAAGAGACCCAGTACTTC. Translation gives CSVEWTAAQETQYF. The rearrangement joins TRBV29-1 to TRBJ2-5, with D uncertain. V shed 3 bases and J shed 1 base, with 12 bases lying between them. Looked up from germline, CDR1 is SQVTM and CDR2 is ANQGSEA. This CDR3 has 14 amino acids.

As for this clonotype: Possible read error: a much larger clone is one base away. The chain couples TRBV7-7 to TRBJ2-1; 10 bases align to TRBD1. Germline CDR1 SSHAT, CDR2 FNYEAQ (reference sequence). The length of the CDR3 is 16 residues. The CDR3 DNA reads as TGTGCTAGCAGCCTGGCCCCCGGGACAGGGGAGAATGAGCAGTGCTTC. Translated: CASSLAPGTGENEQCF.

This clonotype came up once. Since a much larger clone is just one base distant, this may be a read error. The rearrangement uses TRBV28 and TRBJ2-5, with 7 nucleotides matching TRBD1. The CDR3 is made up of 13 amino acids. Germline V gene lookup returns CDR1 MDHEN and CDR2 SYDVKM. CDR3 bases: TGTGCCAGCAGTTGGGACAGAGAAGAGGCCCAGTACTTC. Its protein is CASSWDREEAQYF.

Only a few counts were recorded for this clonotype. V gene TRBV5-1 combines with J gene TRBJ2-5; TRBD1 matches at 9 bases. The end of the DNA is better explained by TRBJ2-7, so the J call may be wrong. Germline loops: CDR1 SGHRS, CDR2 YFSETQ. The CDR3 is made up of 13 amino acids. The CDR3 region is CASRDREPHEQYF. The CDR3 DNA is TGCGCCAGCCGGGACAGGGAACCGCACGAGCAGTACTTC.

There are many counts of this clonotype. The chain carries TRBV7-8 and TRBJ2-7, with no clear D. The CDR3 is made up of 14 amino acids. Germline lookup yields CDR1 SGHVS and CDR2 FQNEAQ. Trimming cost V 1 base and J 3 bases, with 10 bases left between them. The CDR3 DNA sequence: TGTGCCAGCAGCTTAGAGTGGCCTCACTACGAGCAGTACTTC. It yields the protein CASSLEWPHYEQYF.

The chain links TRBV20-1 to TRBJ1-6, with D perhaps matching TRBD1 (5 bases). The V end was cut by 5 bases, the J end by 10 bases, with 12 bases between. CDR1 and CDR2 (germline): DFQATT, SNEGSKA (reference sequence). The CDR3 covers 12 residues. The CDR3 nucleotides are TGCAGTGCTGGGTACCAGGGCTCACCCCTCCACTTT. Translated: CSAGYQGSPLHF.

The chain carries TRBV12-3 or TRBV12-4 and TRBJ2-3; D ambiguous. With 7 bases removed from V and 6 bases from J, the gap between germline ends came to 14 bases. This CDR3 is built from 13 residues. CDR3: CASNSAHLDTQYF. The DNA for the CDR3 is TGTGCCAGCAACTCTGCCCACCTGGATACGCAGTATTTT.